The 15 T cell receptor beta chains below were found in one sample sequenced in a study of blood T cell repertoires in COVID-19. The method was immunoSEQ multiplex PCR; TCRdb's version includes in-frame clones alone and lacks a portion of them. The top ten clones hold 5% to 6.5% of a sample with some 4,000 clones, roughly nine tenths of them seen once. Material for sequencing was peripheral blood. The receptors stem from a woman between 65 and 79 years old with active COVID-19.

The chain combines TRBV4-3 with TRBJ1-4, with 9 positions matching TRBD1. Germline-derived CDR1 and CDR2 are LGHNA and YSLEER. The length of the CDR3 is 14 residues. V trimming: 4 bases; J trimming: 7 bases; junction bases outside the gene matches: 4. The CDR3 DNA sequence: TGCGCCAGCAGCCCCGGACAGGGGTCTGAAAAACTGTTTTTT. Translated, it gives CASSPGQGSEKLFF.

This chain uses TRBV7-3 with TRBJ1-6; perhaps TRBD1 as D (6 bases). The CDR3 runs to 13 residues. V was clipped by 2 bases and J by 15 bases, with 14 bases between them. Germline CDR1 SGHTA, CDR2 FQGTGA. The CDR3 nucleotides are TGTGCCAGCAGCTTAGGGCAGGGGAAAGTCCTCCACTTT. Its protein product is CASSLGQGKVLHF.

This clone was detected a few times. The V call is TRBV19, the J call TRBJ1-2; no clear D gene. The CDR3 consists of 14 residues. With 7 bases removed from V and 1 base from J, the gap between germline ends came to 13 bases. The V gene's germline CDR1 is LNHDA and CDR2 SQIVND (reference sequence). The CDR3 nucleotides read TGTGCCAGTACCCACTCGGGGTTTAACTATGGCTACACCTTC. Amino acid sequence: CASTHSGFNYGYTF.

The chain joins TRBV2 to TRBJ2-6; D possibly corresponds to TRBD1 (5 bases). The CDR3 runs 15 residues. CDR1 SNHLY and CDR2 FYNNEI come from the germline V gene. Trimming took 8 bases from V and 0 from J, leaving 11 bases between them. This CDR3 reads CASAQGYSGANVLTF. CDR3 nucleotide sequence: TGTGCCAGCGCTCAGGGTTACTCTGGGGCCAACGTCCTGACTTTC.

The chain couples TRBV3-1 (or the pseudogene TRBV3-2) to TRBJ2-5, with TRBD2 matching over 13 bases. The CDR3 loop spans 14 amino acids. Germline loops: CDR1 LGHDT, CDR2 YNNKEL (reference sequence). The junction had 3 bases not matched to a gene; V was cut back by 8 bases and J by 3 bases. CDR3 in amino acids: CASGLAGAEETQYF. In DNA, the CDR3 is TGTGCCAGCGGACTAGCGGGGGCGGAAGAGACCCAGTACTTC.

V is TRBV5-4 and J is TRBJ2-7; 12 bases align to TRBD1. The CDR3 loop spans 14 amino acids. Germline V gene lookup returns CDR1 SGHNT and CDR2 YYREEE (reference sequence). Losses at the gene ends were 4 bases for V and 5 bases for J; bases not matched to a gene: 4. This CDR3 is CASSTGTGGDEQYF. The CDR3 coding sequence is TGTGCCAGCAGCACCGGGACAGGGGGCGACGAGCAGTACTTC. The whole variable domain, filled in from reference TRBV5-4 and TRBJ2-7, reads ETGVTQSPTHLIKTRGQQVTLRCSSQSGHNTVSWYQQALGQGPQFIFQYYREEENGRGNFPPRFSGLQFPNYSSELNVNALELDDSALYLCASSTGTGGDEQYFGPGTRLTVT.

As DNA, the CDR3 is TGCGCCAGCAGCCAAGACAGGGTTGGGGAGCTGTTTTTT. Protein: CASSQDRVGELFF. The gene calls are TRBV4-1 and TRBJ2-2; tentative D call: TRBD1 (5 bases). The length of the CDR3 is 13 residues. Looked up from germline, CDR1 is MGHRA and CDR2 is YSYEKL. Trimming stripped 0 bases from V and 8 bases from J, with 7 bases between.

The V gene is TRBV2, the J gene TRBJ2-5; TRBD2 matches 9 bases. The CDR3 runs 13 residues. Germline CDR1 is SNHLY and CDR2 is FYNNEI. The V and J ends lost 1 base and 9 bases, in that order; junction bases with no gene match: 3. The CDR3 sequence: CASSEEVAGAQYF. The CDR3 DNA reads as TGTGCCAGCAGTGAAGAGGTAGCGGGAGCCCAGTACTTC.

The CDR3 sequence is CAWSRQGNLNQPQHF. In DNA, the CDR3 is TGTGCCTGGAGTCGACAGGGTAACTTAAATCAGCCCCAGCATTTT. The chain combines TRBV30 with TRBJ1-5, with 7 bases aligning to TRBD1. The CDR3 consists of 15 residues. Germline V gives CDR1 GTSNPN, CDR2 SVGIG (reference sequence). V shed 2 bases and J 4 bases; nucleotides not matched to a gene: 8.

This clone was found once. In DNA, the CDR3 is TGCGCCAGCAGCCAAGATTTAAGCGACAATCAGCCCCAGCATTTT. It encodes CASSQDLSDNQPQHF. The chain carries TRBV4-1 and TRBJ1-5; no reliable D call. CDR3 length equals 15 residues. The germline V and J ends were trimmed by 0 bases and 3 bases, with 9 bases remaining between them. CDR1 and CDR2 from the germline V gene are MGHRA and YSYEKL.

This clone has a single count. The chain employs TRBV11-3 and TRBJ1-1; TRBD1 might be the D (5 bases). The CDR3 runs to 16 residues. Germline CDR1 and CDR2: SGHNT and YENEEA. V was trimmed by 4 bases and J by 2 bases, leaving 17 bases between them. CDR3 protein: CASSSFQGSPNTEAFF. CDR3 DNA: TGTGCCAGCAGCTCCTTTCAGGGTTCCCCAAACACTGAAGCTTTCTTT. The whole variable domain, filled in from reference TRBV11-3 and TRBJ1-1, reads EAGVVQSPRYKIIEKKQPVAFWCNPISGHNTLYWYLQNLGQGPELLIRYENEEAVDDSQLPKDRFSAERLKGVDSTLKIQPAELGDSAVYLCASSSFQGSPNTEAFFGQGTRLTVV.

The CDR3 loop is CASSPRNPRTGQPQHF. As DNA, the CDR3 is TGCGCCAGCAGCCCCCGAAACCCCAGGACAGGTCAGCCCCAGCATTTT. The chain recombines TRBV4-1 with TRBJ1-5; 7 positions match TRBD1. Per germline, CDR1 MGHRA and CDR2 YSYEKL. Germline trimming cut 4 bases from V and 6 bases from J; bases unmatched to any gene: 12. This CDR3 spans 16 amino acids.

The rearrangement uses TRBV15 and TRBJ2-5, with D possibly TRBD2 on 5 matching bases. The CDR3 loop spans 17 amino acids. V was shortened by 0 bases and J by 0 bases, with 14 bases between the two germline ends. Germline CDR1 and CDR2: LNHNV and YYDKDF (reference sequence). The CDR3 region has the DNA TGTGCCACCAGCAGAGATCATGGTTGGCGGGACCAAGAGACCCAGTACTTC. This encodes CATSRDHGWRDQETQYF.

The V gene is TRBV5-1, the J gene TRBJ2-7; 10 bases line up with TRBD2. After removal of 4 bases from V and 6 bases from J, the junction contained 13 bases not matched to a gene. CDR3 length: 16 residues. The germline gives CDR1 SGHRS, CDR2 YFSETQ. CDR3 amino acids: CASSRTIGTSDSEQYF. As DNA, the CDR3 is TGCGCCAGCAGCCGGACGATCGGGACTAGCGACTCCGAGCAGTACTTC.

The chain carries TRBV7-2 and TRBJ2-5; 9 nucleotides align to TRBD2. The CDR3 extends over 16 amino acids. Germline CDR1 is SGHTA and CDR2 is FQGNSA. V dropped 0 bases and J dropped 4; count of bases not matched to a gene: 6. CDR3 in amino acids: CASSLARRGGGETQYF. In nucleotides, the CDR3 is TGTGCCAGCAGCTTAGCTAGGCGGGGGGGCGGAGAGACCCAGTACTTC.